The entry below gives a single TCR beta chain sequence along with its context. Its antigen is as yet unknown. Amplification used 60 Vbeta primers and 13 Jbeta primers. Sequenced by immunoSEQ multiplex PCR; TCRdb stores in-frame clones only, minus some. The table has about 160,000 clones, almost 80% seen once. The record originates from a study of cytomegalovirus exposure and HLA in healthy donors. Whole-study findings and limits: Per a later analysis, fewer than 20,000 TCR beta sequences showed association with HLA alleles at 0.05 false discovery rate. According to a later analysis, most TCR beta chains associated with CMV appeared HLA-restricted. It emerged from a later analysis that several of the most significant clusters appeared to be linked to common viral pathogens.

The CDR3 is 16 residues long. Germline CDR1 and CDR2: SGDLS and YYNGEE. V dropped 0 bases and J dropped 2 bases, with 12 bases sitting between them. The V call is TRBV9, the J call TRBJ1-3; D might be TRBD1 (6 bases). The sequencing input was PBMCs. The source is a woman in her fifties or sixties in good health and CMV-seropositive. Here the CDR3 reads CASSVDPGQTGNTIYF. The CDR3, as DNA: TGTGCCAGCAGCGTAGACCCGGGACAAACTGGAAACACCATATATTTT.